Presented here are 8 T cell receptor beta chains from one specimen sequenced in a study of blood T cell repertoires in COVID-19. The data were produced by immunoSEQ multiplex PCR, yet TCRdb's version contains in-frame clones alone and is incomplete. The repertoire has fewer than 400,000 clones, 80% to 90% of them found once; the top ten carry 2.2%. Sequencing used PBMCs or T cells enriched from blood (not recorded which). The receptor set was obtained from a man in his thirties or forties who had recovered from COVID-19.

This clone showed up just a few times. The CDR3 is CASTAGWDTQYF. The CDR3, as DNA: TGTGCCAGTACGGCAGGCTGGGATACGCAGTATTTT. The chain carries TRBV19 and TRBJ2-3; the D is unclear. Germline CDR1 and CDR2: LNHDA and SQIVND (reference sequence). The V end lost 7 bases, the J end lost 6 bases, and 11 bases lay between the germline ends. There are 12 residues in the CDR3.

CDR3: CASSQRLTGPDYGYTF. For the CDR3, the DNA is TGTGCCAGCAGCCAGAGACTGACAGGCCCGGACTATGGCTACACCTTC. This chain connects TRBV3-1 (or the pseudogene TRBV3-2) to TRBJ1-2; D may be TRBD1 (6 bases). The CDR3 has 16 residues. Germline-derived CDR1 and CDR2 are LGHDT and YNNKEL (reference sequence). V was pared by 3 bases and J by 3 bases, with 17 bases between.

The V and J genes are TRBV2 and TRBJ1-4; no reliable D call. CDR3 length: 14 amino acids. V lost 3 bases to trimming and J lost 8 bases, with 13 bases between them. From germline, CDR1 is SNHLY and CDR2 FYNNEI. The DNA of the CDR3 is TGTGCCAGCAGTGATCCAACGGGTGGCGAAAAACTGTTTTTT. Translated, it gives CASSDPTGGEKLFF.

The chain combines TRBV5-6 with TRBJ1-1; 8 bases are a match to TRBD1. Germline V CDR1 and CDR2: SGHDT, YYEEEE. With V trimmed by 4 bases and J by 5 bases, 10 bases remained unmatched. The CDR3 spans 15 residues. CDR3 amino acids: CASSGRDRRWTEAFF. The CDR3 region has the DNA TGTGCCAGCAGCGGCCGGGACAGGCGGTGGACTGAAGCTTTCTTT.

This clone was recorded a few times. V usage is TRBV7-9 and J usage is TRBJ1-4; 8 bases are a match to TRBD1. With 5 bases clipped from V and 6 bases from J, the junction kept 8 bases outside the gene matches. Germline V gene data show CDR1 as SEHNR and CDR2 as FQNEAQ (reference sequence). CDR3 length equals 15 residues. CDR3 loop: CASSKGQGVDEKLFF. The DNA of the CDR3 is TGTGCCAGCAGCAAAGGACAGGGCGTGGATGAAAAACTGTTTTTT.

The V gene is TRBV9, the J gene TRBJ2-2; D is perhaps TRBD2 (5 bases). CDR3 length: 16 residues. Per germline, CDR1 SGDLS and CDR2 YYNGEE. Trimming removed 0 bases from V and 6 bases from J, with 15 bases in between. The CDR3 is CASSVGVATEAGELFF. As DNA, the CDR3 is TGTGCCAGCAGCGTAGGAGTAGCGACGGAGGCCGGGGAGCTGTTTTTT.

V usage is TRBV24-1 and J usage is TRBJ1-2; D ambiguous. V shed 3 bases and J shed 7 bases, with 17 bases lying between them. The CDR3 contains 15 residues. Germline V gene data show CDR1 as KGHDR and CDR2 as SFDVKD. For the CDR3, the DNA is TGTGCCACCAGTGATGGACTGACGACCCTATCTGGCTACACCTTC. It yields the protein CATSDGLTTLSGYTF.

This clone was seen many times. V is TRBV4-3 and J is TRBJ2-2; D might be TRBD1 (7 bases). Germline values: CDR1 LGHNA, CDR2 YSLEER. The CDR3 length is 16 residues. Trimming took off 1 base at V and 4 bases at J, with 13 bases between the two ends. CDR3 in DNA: TGCGCCAGCAGCCAAGGGCAGGGGGGTCGCACCGGGGAGCTGTTTTTT. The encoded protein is CASSQGQGGRTGELFF.